Below, 32 T cell receptor beta chains from the same sample are listed, as sequenced in a study of cytomegalovirus exposure and HLA in healthy donors. The PCR used 60 Vbeta and 13 Jbeta primers. Profiling relied on immunoSEQ multiplex PCR, and the TCRdb table lists in-frame clones only, not all of them. Of more than 85,000 clones listed, about four fifths were seen once; the top ten hold approximately 2%. The sequencing input was PBMCs. All receptors come from a man younger than 40 in good health and CMV-seronegative.

The rearrangement links TRBV9 to TRBJ1-2; the D gene is possibly TRBD1 (5 bases). Per germline, CDR1 SGDLS and CDR2 YYNGEE. V was shortened by 4 bases and J by 0 bases, with 7 bases between the two germline ends. The CDR3 runs to 13 residues. In DNA form, the CDR3 reads TGTGCCAGCAGCCAGACAGCTAACTATGGCTACACCTTC. The encoded protein is CASSQTANYGYTF. The full variable domain, its missing parts supplied by reference TRBV9 and TRBJ1-2, is DSGVTQTPKHLITATGQRVTLRCSPRSGDLSVYWYQQSLDQGLQFLIQYYNGEERAKGNILERFSAQQFPDLHSELNLSSLELGDSALYFCASSQTANYGYTFGSGTRLTVV.

This clone appeared a few times. J is TRBJ2-1 and V is TRBV2; D is undetermined. The CDR3 runs 15 residues. Trimming stripped 6 bases from V and 0 bases from J, with 12 bases between. Germline V gene lookup returns CDR1 SNHLY and CDR2 FYNNEI. In nucleotides, the CDR3 is TGTGCCAGCAGAATCGCGCTGAGCTCCTACAATGAGCAGTTCTTC. Its translation: CASRIALSSYNEQFF. Together with reference TRBV2 and TRBJ2-1, the CDR3 gives the full variable domain: EPEVTQTPSHQVTQMGQEVILRCVPISNHLYFYWYRQILGQKVEFLVSFYNNEISEKSEIFDDQFSVERPDGSNFTLKIRSTKLEDSAMYFCASRIALSSYNEQFFGPGTRLTVL.

This clone appeared once. The CDR3 sequence is CATSRELAGTEQFF. The CDR3 bases are TGTGCCACCAGCAGAGAGCTAGCGGGGACTGAGCAGTTCTTC. The chain couples TRBV15 to TRBJ2-1, with 9 bases fitting TRBD2. The CDR3 is 14 amino acids. Germline-derived CDR1 and CDR2 are LNHNV and YYDKDF (reference sequence). V gave up 0 bases and J gave up 9 bases; unmatched junction bases: 3. Full variable domain (remainder filled in from reference TRBV15 and TRBJ2-1): DAMVIQNPRYQVTQFGKPVTLSCSQTLNHNVMYWYQQKSSQAPKLLFHYYDKDFNNEADTPDNFQSRRPNTSFCFLDIRSPGLGDTAMYLCATSRELAGTEQFFGPGTRLTVL.

The chain employs TRBV6-5 and TRBJ1-2, with D unclear. This CDR3 is 15 amino acids long. In germline, CDR1 is MNHEY, CDR2 SVGAGI. V was pared by 4 bases and J by 2 bases, with 14 bases between. The CDR3 reads CASSLTSGANYGYTF. CDR3 nucleotide sequence: TGTGCCAGCAGTTTAACGAGCGGAGCAAACTATGGCTACACCTTC.

The chain couples TRBV5-1 to TRBJ2-5; TRBD2 agrees at 12 bases. This CDR3 has 16 amino acids. Germline trimming cut 1 base from V and 4 bases from J; bases unmatched to any gene: 5. The germline gives CDR1 SGHRS, CDR2 YFSETQ. CDR3 DNA sequence: TGCGCCAGCAGCTTGATGACTAGCGGGAGTGGAGAGACCCAGTACTTC. The encoded protein is CASSLMTSGSGETQYF.

This chain connects TRBV5-1 to TRBJ2-1, with 11 bases that match TRBD1. Unmatched junction bases numbered 8, after V lost 4 bases and J lost 8 bases. The CDR3 is 15 residues long. Germline V lookup: CDR1 SGHRS, CDR2 YFSETQ. The chain's CDR3 is CASSRTGGYGDEQFF. The CDR3, as DNA: TGCGCCAGCAGCCGGACAGGGGGCTATGGAGATGAGCAGTTCTTC.

This chain links TRBV7-6 with TRBJ1-4; D is unresolved. In germline, CDR1 is SGHVS, CDR2 FNYEAQ. Trimming took 1 base from V and 3 from J, leaving 6 bases between them. The CDR3 extends over 14 amino acids. CDR3 in DNA: TGTGCCAGCAGCTTAGGGAGTTCTAATGAAAAACTGTTTTTT. Its protein product is CASSLGSSNEKLFF.

The V call is TRBV5-6, the J call TRBJ2-7; the match to TRBD1 covers 12 bases. CDR3 length equals 16 residues. Germline lookup yields CDR1 SGHDT and CDR2 YYEEEE. The V and J ends lost 0 bases and 3 bases, in that order; junction bases with no gene match: 4. The CDR3 region is CASSLGGTGGIYEQYF. CDR3 in DNA: TGTGCCAGCAGCTTGGGGGGGACAGGGGGCATCTACGAGCAGTACTTC.

This clone was counted only a few times. The chain employs TRBV5-4 and TRBJ2-5, with 9 bases matching TRBD1. The J segment lost 5 bases and the V segment lost 4 bases, leaving 6 bases of the junction unmatched. This CDR3 has 14 residues. CDR1 SGHNT and CDR2 YYREEE come from the germline V gene (reference sequence). The CDR3 region has the DNA TGTGCCAGCAGCCTACAGGGGGCGGTGGAGACCCAGTACTTC. Translation gives CASSLQGAVETQYF.

This clone was seen only a few times. The V call is TRBV14, the J call TRBJ2-3, with 8 bases matching TRBD2. Germline CDR1 is SGHDN and CDR2 is FVKESK. CDR3 length: 16 residues. Trimming cost V 8 bases and J 4 bases; bases outside gene matches: 14. The CDR3 DNA follows: TGTGCCAGCTGGGGGGTGGTAGCGGGGCCCCCAGATACGCAGTATTTT. Protein sequence: CASWGVVAGPPDTQYF.

This chain's CDR3 is CASNRERWGTEAFF. In nucleotides, the CDR3 is TGTGCCAGCAACAGGGAGAGATGGGGCACTGAAGCTTTCTTT. J is TRBJ1-1 and V is TRBV6-1; possibly TRBD1 for D (6 bases). V was trimmed by 7 bases and J by 4 bases, leaving 16 bases between them. The CDR3 extends over 14 amino acids. CDR1 is MNHNS and CDR2 is SASEGT in the germline V gene.

This sequence joins TRBV2 and TRBJ1-4; TRBD1 is a possible D gene (5 bases). Looked up from germline, CDR1 is SNHLY and CDR2 is FYNNEI. V was pared by 6 bases and J by 7 bases, with 9 bases between. The CDR3 has 12 amino acids. The CDR3, as DNA: TGTGCCAGCAGCGGGGGATTTGAAAAACTGTTTTTT. It is translated as CASSGGFEKLFF.

The chain recombines TRBV13 with TRBJ2-1; 7 nucleotides agree with TRBD2. The ends lost 4 bases at V and 3 bases at J; junction bases unmatched: 6. The CDR3 length is 15 residues. The germline V gene has CDR1 PRHDT and CDR2 FYEKMQ (reference sequence). CDR3 nucleotide sequence: TGTGCCAGCAGCTCTCGAGCGGGGAACTACAATGAGCAGTTCTTC. Translated: CASSSRAGNYNEQFF.

This chain links TRBV5-1 with TRBJ2-3; D might be TRBD2 (6 bases). V lost 8 bases to trimming and J lost 6 bases, with 16 bases between them. There are 13 residues in the CDR3. Looked up from germline, CDR1 is SGHRS and CDR2 is YFSETQ. This chain's CDR3 is CASGTSRWDTQYF. The CDR3 DNA follows: TGCGCCAGTGGGACTTCACGCTGGGATACGCAGTATTTT.

V is TRBV10-3 and J is TRBJ1-4, with unresolved D. The V end lost 10 bases, the J end lost 0 bases, and 12 bases lay between the germline ends. This CDR3 is built from 14 residues. Germline lookup yields CDR1 ENHRY and CDR2 SYGVKD. The CDR3 spells CATKREATNEKLFF. CDR3 sequence (DNA): TGTGCCACCAAGAGGGAGGCAACTAATGAAAAACTGTTTTTT.

The rearrangement uses TRBV19 and TRBJ2-5, with TRBD1 identical over 8 bases. Germline CDR1 LNHDA, CDR2 SQIVND (reference sequence). The CDR3 covers 14 residues. J was trimmed by 4 bases and V by 3 bases; bases with no gene match: 4. The CDR3 DNA reads as TGTGCCAGTAGTATGGCAGGGACAGGAGAGACCCAGTACTTC. As protein: CASSMAGTGETQYF.

The chain is built from TRBV4-1 and TRBJ1-2, with D unclear. The CDR3 loop spans 15 amino acids. V lost 3 bases to trimming and J lost 8 bases, with 19 bases between them. Germline-derived CDR1 and CDR2 are MGHRA and YSYEKL. CDR3 nucleotide sequence: TGCGCCAGCAGCCAGGTCATACCTTCCGCTAGGGGCTACACCTTC. Its protein product is CASSQVIPSARGYTF.

This chain joins TRBV30 and TRBJ2-1; TRBD2 might be the D (7 bases). The CDR3 loop spans 15 amino acids. Germline V gene lookup returns CDR1 GTSNPN and CDR2 SVGIG (reference sequence). V was clipped by 5 bases and J by 1 base, with 15 bases between them. The CDR3 region is CAWGIGGASYNEQFF. The CDR3 DNA sequence: TGTGCCTGGGGGATAGGGGGGGCTTCCTACAATGAGCAGTTCTTC. The whole variable domain, filled in from reference TRBV30 and TRBJ2-1, reads SQTIHQWPATLVQPVGSPLSLECTVEGTSNPNLYWYRQAAGRGLQLLFYSVGIGQISSEVPQNLSASRPQDRQFILSSKKLLLSDSGFYLCAWGIGGASYNEQFFGPGTRLTVL.

The chain combines TRBV19 with TRBJ2-7, with D possibly being TRBD1 (6 bases). There are 15 residues in the CDR3. V lost 0 bases and J lost 2, with 11 bases in between. Per germline, CDR1 LNHDA and CDR2 SQIVND (reference sequence). The DNA of the CDR3 is TGTGCCAGTAGTATAGATTCGACAGGCCCCTACGAGCAGTACTTC. Amino acid sequence: CASSIDSTGPYEQYF.

V is TRBV4-3 and J is TRBJ1-5; 7 bases map to TRBD1. CDR1 and CDR2 (germline): LGHNA, YSLEER. CDR3 length: 13 amino acids. The ends lost 3 bases at V and 11 bases at J; junction bases unmatched: 7. The CDR3 spells CASSQEQGNTQHF. The CDR3 DNA sequence: TGCGCCAGCAGCCAGGAACAGGGGAACACCCAGCATTTT.

The chain links TRBV9 to TRBJ2-3; D may be TRBD2 (5 bases). Germline CDR1 and CDR2: SGDLS and YYNGEE. V lost 5 bases, J lost 2 bases, and 12 bases lay in between. CDR3 length: 14 residues. The CDR3 bases are TGTGCCAGCAGTGCAAGCGGAGACACAGATACGCAGTATTTT. Encoded protein: CASSASGDTDTQYF.

This clone occurred a few times. The V call is TRBV7-3, the J call TRBJ2-7, with 9 bases that match TRBD1. This CDR3 is 14 amino acids long. The V gene's germline CDR1 is SGHTA and CDR2 FQGTGA. J was trimmed by 3 bases and V by 5 bases; bases with no gene match: 5. The CDR3 DNA follows: TGTGCCAGCAGCCTCGGGACAGGGCTCTACGAGCAGTACTTC. This translates into CASSLGTGLYEQYF.

The chain links TRBV27 to TRBJ2-7, with 8 nucleotides matching TRBD1. This CDR3 has 15 residues. Trimming cost V 6 bases and J 7 bases; bases outside gene matches: 14. The V gene's germline CDR1 is MNHEY and CDR2 SMNVEV (reference sequence). CDR3 nucleotides: TGTGCCAGCAGATCCCAGGGGGCAGAAACGAGGGAGCAGTACTTC. This gives the protein CASRSQGAETREQYF.

This chain connects TRBV2 to TRBJ2-7, with D possibly matching TRBD2 (6 bases). CDR1 is SNHLY, CDR2 FYNNEI, per germline. This CDR3 has 14 residues. Trimming removed 8 bases from V and 0 bases from J, with 14 bases in between. The CDR3 coding sequence is TGTGCCAGCCTTGGGACTGGAAGCTCCTACGAGCAGTACTTC. It specifies CASLGTGSSYEQYF.

This chain joins TRBV12-5 and TRBJ1-1, with unresolved D. The CDR3 length is 13 residues. Trimming cost V 5 bases and J 9 bases, with 16 bases left between them. Germline CDR1 and CDR2: LGHNT and FRNRAP. The CDR3 DNA reads as TGTGCTAGTGGTCTTACGAACAGTTACCAAGCTTTCTTT. Its translation is CASGLTNSYQAFF.

Notes on this clone: The sample carries other DNA sequences with the same CDR3. The chain joins TRBV15 to TRBJ1-4; D gene uncertain. The CDR3 runs 15 residues. Trimming left V 1 base short and J 2 bases short, with 8 bases between. Germline-derived CDR1 and CDR2 are LNHNV and YYDKDF (reference sequence). CDR3 DNA: TGTGCCACCAGCAGAGGAGGGCAGACTAATGAAAAACTGTTTTTT. This encodes CATSRGGQTNEKLFF. Full variable domain (outside the CDR3, taken from reference TRBV15 and TRBJ1-4): DAMVIQNPRYQVTQFGKPVTLSCSQTLNHNVMYWYQQKSSQAPKLLFHYYDKDFNNEADTPDNFQSRRPNTSFCFLDIRSPGLGDTAMYLCATSRGGQTNEKLFFGSGTQLSVL.

The rearrangement uses TRBV6-6 and TRBJ1-6, with a possible D match to TRBD1 (5 bases). The CDR3 is 16 residues long. CDR1 and CDR2 (germline): MNHNY, SVGAGI (reference sequence). The V and J ends lost 5 bases and 0 bases respectively, with 11 bases between them. The DNA of the CDR3 is TGTGCCAGCAGTCCAGGGAAAAGCTCCTATAATTCACCCCTCCACTTT. It encodes CASSPGKSSYNSPLHF.

The rearrangement uses TRBV5-3 and TRBJ1-2; the match to TRBD1 covers 9 bases. TRBV5-3 is an ORF for which the function is uncertain. The CDR3 is made up of 14 amino acids. Trimming at V came to 5 bases and at J to 7 bases, leaving 9 bases not matched to a gene. The CDR3 nucleotides read TGTGCCAGAAGGAAGGGGACAGGGAGGAGTGGCTACACCTTC. The encoded protein is CARRKGTGRSGYTF.

The chain joins TRBV5-4 to TRBJ1-2; 7 nucleotides agree with TRBD1. The length of the CDR3 is 14 residues. Germline V gene data show CDR1 as SGHNT and CDR2 as YYREEE (reference sequence). V lost 0 bases to trimming and J lost 6 bases; unmatched junction nucleotides: 5. The CDR3: CASSLEQGWHGYTF. The CDR3 DNA reads TGTGCCAGCAGCTTGGAACAGGGGTGGCATGGCTACACCTTC.

The V call is TRBV19, the J call TRBJ2-7; TRBD1 agrees at 8 bases. With V trimmed by 4 bases and J by 3 bases, 8 bases remained unmatched. The CDR3 is made up of 15 amino acids. The germline V gene has CDR1 LNHDA and CDR2 SQIVND (reference sequence). DNA of the CDR3: TGTGCCAGTAGTACGACCGGGACAGGCCTCTACGAGCAGTACTTC. Its protein is CASSTTGTGLYEQYF.

This clone was counted a few times. CDR3 nucleotide sequence: TGCGCCAGCAGTTCTGGACTAGCGGAAGAGACCCAGTACTTC. Amino acids: CASSSGLAEETQYF. V is TRBV5-1 and J is TRBJ2-5, with 10 positions matching TRBD2. This CDR3 region has 14 residues. The germline gives CDR1 SGHRS, CDR2 YFSETQ. V was clipped by 5 bases and J by 3 bases; unmatched bases: 4.

The chain couples TRBV2 to TRBJ1-6; TRBD1 is a possible D gene (6 bases). The germline V and J ends were trimmed by 5 bases and 7 bases, with 12 bases remaining between them. Germline assignment: CDR1 SNHLY and CDR2 FYNNEI. The CDR3 contains 14 residues. The CDR3 bases are TGTGCCAGCAGTACAGGGTCCGGCAATTCACCCCTCCACTTT. Translated, it gives CASSTGSGNSPLHF.